The 31 T cell receptor beta chains given below trace back to one sample, sequenced in a study of OX40 agonist ivuxolimab in advanced cancers. The method was immunoSEQ multiplex PCR; TCRdb's version includes in-frame clones alone and lacks a portion of them. Of around 68,000 clones detected, over 75% appear once; the ten largest clones hold over 0.3%. The material sequenced was CD4+ or CD8+ T cells sorted from blood, taken in a trial of the OX40 agonist ivuxolimab. These receptors were collected from an adult with an advanced solid tumor such as melanoma, head and neck, liver or kidney cancer.

This sequence joins TRBV11-2 and TRBJ2-5; TRBD2 matches at 13 bases. CDR3 length: 16 amino acids. Germline V lookup: CDR1 SGHAT, CDR2 FQNNGV. V dropped 4 bases and J dropped 1; count of bases not matched to a gene: 3. CDR3 protein: CASSSGLAGAQETQYF. For the CDR3, the DNA is TGTGCCAGCAGCTCCGGACTAGCGGGGGCCCAAGAGACCCAGTACTTC. The full variable domain, in which reference TRBV11-2 and TRBJ2-5 provide the parts outside the CDR3, is EAGVAQSPRYKIIEKRQSVAFWCNPISGHATLYWYQQILGQGPKLLIQFQNNGVVDDSQLPKDRFSAERLKGVDSTLKIQPAKLEDSAVYLCASSSGLAGAQETQYFGPGTRLLVL.

The chain is built from TRBV6-6 and TRBJ2-1; D may be TRBD2 (5 bases). The germline CDR1 and CDR2 sequences are MNHNY and SVGAGI (reference sequence). The CDR3 runs 11 residues. Trimming removed 7 bases from V and 9 bases from J, with 10 bases in between. CDR3 region: CASKIEGEQFF. The CDR3 DNA follows: TGTGCCAGCAAGATTGAGGGTGAGCAGTTCTTC.

The genes are TRBV19 and TRBJ1-1; 11 positions agree with TRBD1. This CDR3 spans 15 amino acids. Germline assignment: CDR1 LNHDA and CDR2 SQIVND (reference sequence). With V trimmed by 7 bases and J by 7 bases, 11 bases remained unmatched. The CDR3 coding sequence is TGTGCCAGTACCGAGGACAGGGGGCGCCGGGGTGAAGCTTTCTTT. This encodes CASTEDRGRRGEAFF.

The chain employs TRBV6-5 and TRBJ2-7, with D perhaps given as TRBD1 or TRBD2 (5 bases each). The CDR3 is made up of 13 amino acids. Trimming took 8 bases from V and 4 from J, leaving 15 bases between them. Germline V gene data show CDR1 as MNHEY and CDR2 as SVGAGI. As DNA, the CDR3 is TGTGCCAGCGCTCGGAGGACAAATTACGAGCAGTACTTC. Amino acids: CASARRTNYEQYF.

The rearrangement uses TRBV30 and TRBJ1-6; 9 positions agree with TRBD1. Per germline, CDR1 GTSNPN and CDR2 SVGIG (reference sequence). The CDR3 runs 18 residues. Trimming at V came to 3 bases and at J to 0 bases, leaving 9 bases not matched to a gene. In nucleotides, the CDR3 is TGTGCCTGGAGCACGGGACAGGGTGTTTTCTCCTATAATTCACCCCTCCACTTT. Protein product: CAWSTGQGVFSYNSPLHF.

The genes are TRBV5-4 and TRBJ1-5; D perhaps matches TRBD1 (5 bases). The ends were cut back, 0 bases at V and 6 bases at J, with 13 bases in the middle. CDR1 and CDR2 (germline): SGHNT, YYREEE (reference sequence). The CDR3 spans 15 residues. The chain's CDR3 is CASSLAGGIGQPQHF. DNA for the CDR3: TGTGCCAGCAGCTTGGCCGGGGGAATCGGTCAGCCCCAGCATTTT.

The table lists this clone with a few counts. The gene calls are TRBV9 and TRBJ2-3; 8 bases are a match to TRBD1. CDR3 length equals 14 residues. V was pared by 3 bases and J by 3 bases, with 3 bases of the junction left unmatched. The V gene's germline CDR1 is SGDLS and CDR2 YYNGEE. The chain's CDR3 is CASSATGETDTQYF. The CDR3 DNA follows: TGTGCCAGCAGCGCGACAGGGGAAACAGATACGCAGTATTTT.

This clone was observed a handful of times. The chain is built from TRBV7-9 and TRBJ1-1, with no clear D. CDR1 SEHNR and CDR2 FQNEAQ come from the germline V gene (reference sequence). V shed 7 bases and J shed 1 base, with 10 bases lying between them. The CDR3 covers 13 residues. The CDR3, as DNA: TGTGCCAGCACTTGGATGGGGAACACTGAAGCTTTCTTT. Translating it yields CASTWMGNTEAFF.

This chain links TRBV7-3 with TRBJ2-1, with D possibly matching TRBD1 (5 bases). V lost 3 bases and J 2 bases, leaving 11 bases between the germline ends. Germline loops: CDR1 SGHTA, CDR2 FQGTGA. This CDR3 contains 15 residues. The CDR3 reads CASSFDQGTYNEQFF. CDR3 DNA: TGTGCCAGCAGCTTCGATCAGGGAACCTACAATGAGCAGTTCTTC.

The chain recombines TRBV7-3 with TRBJ1-5; D uncertain. Trimming took 0 bases from V and 4 from J, leaving 4 bases between them. The CDR3 runs 13 residues. Germline lookup yields CDR1 SGHTA and CDR2 FQGTGA. The CDR3 DNA reads TGTGCCAGCAGCTTAACGGGTAATCAGCCCCAGCATTTT. Translating it yields CASSLTGNQPQHF.

The chain joins TRBV4-1 to TRBJ1-4, with TRBD1 identical over 11 bases. The V and J ends lost 3 bases and 0 bases, in that order; junction bases with no gene match: 6. The CDR3 has 18 residues. Germline V gene data show CDR1 as MGHRA and CDR2 as YSYEKL. Written as DNA, the CDR3 is TGCGCCAGCAGCCAGGCCCGGGGACAGGGGGCAACTAATGAAAAACTGTTTTTT. Translation: CASSQARGQGATNEKLFF.

The V call is TRBV5-1, the J call TRBJ2-5; 7 nucleotides match TRBD1. Germline CDR1 is SGHRS and CDR2 is YFSETQ. V was pared by 2 bases and J by 5 bases, with 3 bases of the junction left unmatched. CDR3 length: 13 residues. CDR3 in amino acids: CASSFRGRETQYF. CDR3 coding DNA: TGCGCCAGCAGCTTTAGGGGGCGTGAGACCCAGTACTTC.

The V and J genes are TRBV11-2 and TRBJ1-2; 10 bases match TRBD1. With V trimmed by 5 bases and J by 0 bases, 6 bases remained unmatched. There are 16 residues in the CDR3. Germline CDR1 SGHAT, CDR2 FQNNGV. The CDR3 sequence is CASSTRDRGANYGYTF. For the CDR3, the DNA is TGTGCCAGCAGCACGAGGGACAGGGGAGCTAACTATGGCTACACCTTC.

J is TRBJ1-2 and V is TRBV4-1; unclear D gene. V dropped 0 bases and J dropped 4 bases, with 9 bases sitting between them. CDR3 length equals 14 residues. CDR1 MGHRA and CDR2 YSYEKL come from the germline V gene. The CDR3 region is CASSQEQLIYGYTF. The CDR3 region has the DNA TGCGCCAGCAGCCAAGAACAGCTTATCTATGGCTACACCTTC.

The chain recombines TRBV25-1 with TRBJ2-7; no clear D. This CDR3 region has 11 residues. Germline loops: CDR1 MGHDK, CDR2 SYGVNS. V was pared by 4 bases and J by 3 bases, with 4 bases between. CDR3 residues: CASSADYEQYF. Written as DNA, the CDR3 is TGTGCCAGCAGTGCTGACTACGAGCAGTACTTC.

CDR3 region: CASSLKVGTPDTQYF. The DNA for the CDR3 is TGTGCCAGCAGCCTCAAAGTTGGGACCCCCGATACGCAGTATTTT. This sequence joins TRBV7-8 and TRBJ2-3; D may be TRBD1 or TRBD2 (5 bases each). Germline V gene data show CDR1 as SGHVS and CDR2 as FQNEAQ. V was clipped by 5 bases and J by 6 bases, with 18 bases between them. This CDR3 spans 15 amino acids.

This clone was recorded a few times. The gene calls are TRBV19 and TRBJ1-2; D remains ambiguous. CDR1 is LNHDA, CDR2 SQIVND, per germline (reference sequence). V lost 11 bases, J lost 2 bases, and 9 bases lay in between. CDR3 length: 11 amino acids. CDR3 loop: CASGSNYGYTF. The CDR3 DNA reads as TGTGCCTCCGGTTCCAACTATGGCTACACCTTC.

The rearrangement links TRBV5-5 to TRBJ1-3, with D unclear. This CDR3 contains 17 residues. V lost 2 bases to trimming and J lost 0 bases, with 15 bases between them. CDR1 is SGHKS and CDR2 is YYEKEE in the germline V gene (reference sequence). The CDR3 DNA is TGTGCCAGCAGCTTAAGAGGCGGATCCACCTCTGGAAACACCATATATTTT. Translating gives CASSLRGGSTSGNTIYF.

The chain couples TRBV5-1 to TRBJ1-1; no firm D call. Trimming left V 4 bases short and J 5 bases short, with 21 bases between. Germline lookup yields CDR1 SGHRS and CDR2 YFSETQ. The CDR3 spans 16 residues. This chain's CDR3 is CASSRRQDPGWTEAFF. CDR3 nucleotide sequence: TGCGCCAGCAGCCGCCGCCAGGACCCGGGATGGACTGAAGCTTTCTTT.

This clone was seen more than once but under ten times. V gene TRBV7-2 combines with J gene TRBJ1-6, with D unresolved. The V gene's germline CDR1 is SGHTA and CDR2 FQGNSA. The CDR3 extends over 15 amino acids. V was pared by 1 base and J by 6 bases, with 10 bases between. The CDR3 DNA reads as TGTGCCAGCAGCTTAGACAACCGGCCTAATTCACCCCTCCACTTT. Its protein product is CASSLDNRPNSPLHF. The whole variable domain, remainder taken from reference TRBV7-2 and TRBJ1-6, is GAGVSQSPSNKVTEKGKDVELRCDPISGHTALYWYRQSLGQGLEFLIYFQGNSAPDKSGLPSDRFSAERTGGSVSTLTIQRTQQEDSAVYLCASSLDNRPNSPLHFGNGTRLTVT.

J is TRBJ2-1 and V is TRBV29-1; the D gene is possibly TRBD1 (5 bases). The CDR3 is 13 amino acids. Trimming removed 4 bases from V and 4 bases from J, with 11 bases in between. CDR1 is SQVTM and CDR2 is ANQGSEA in the germline V gene. This chain's CDR3 is CSVGGHLYNEQFF. CDR3 coding DNA: TGCAGCGTTGGAGGACACCTTTACAATGAGCAGTTCTTC.

The chain is built from TRBV6-1 and TRBJ1-3, with TRBD1 identical over 8 bases. The CDR3 runs 17 residues. Germline V gene sequence: CDR1 MNHNS, CDR2 SASEGT. The J segment lost 4 bases and the V segment lost 4 bases, leaving 12 bases of the junction unmatched. CDR3 sequence: CASSAPATGAPGNTIYF. The DNA for the CDR3 is TGTGCCAGCAGTGCCCCCGCGACAGGGGCGCCGGGAAACACCATATATTTT.

The chain combines TRBV5-6 with TRBJ2-7; TRBD2 matches at 10 bases. The J segment lost 4 bases and the V segment lost 1 base, leaving 11 bases of the junction unmatched. Per the germline V gene, CDR1 is SGHDT and CDR2 is YYEEEE. The CDR3 covers 17 residues. CDR3 nucleotide sequence: TGTGCCAGCAGCTTGTCGAGCGGGGGGGCCCGGCAATACGAGCAGTACTTC. It codes for CASSLSSGGARQYEQYF.

This rearrangement joins TRBV6-1 to TRBJ2-5, with D possibly TRBD2 on 6 matching bases. V lost 2 bases and J 3 bases, leaving 7 bases between the germline ends. Germline CDR1 reads MNHNS; CDR2 reads SASEGT. The CDR3 runs 13 residues. Here the CDR3 reads CASSEWGEETQYF. In DNA, the CDR3 is TGTGCCAGCAGTGAATGGGGGGAAGAGACCCAGTACTTC.

The CDR3 DNA follows: TGCAGCGTTGAATTATCGGGAGTACACAACACCTTC. Residues: CSVELSGVHNTF. V usage is TRBV29-1 and J usage is TRBJ1-2; D ambiguous. This CDR3 has 12 residues. Looked up from germline, CDR1 is SQVTM and CDR2 is ANQGSEA. The germline V and J ends were trimmed by 2 bases and 12 bases, with 16 bases remaining between them.

The chain joins TRBV4-3 to TRBJ2-3; D not certain. Germline-derived CDR1 and CDR2 are LGHNA and YSLEER. Trimming left V 0 bases short and J 3 bases short, with 10 bases between. This CDR3 contains 15 residues. The CDR3 sequence: CASSQDIPRTDTQYF. The CDR3 DNA is TGCGCCAGCAGCCAAGACATTCCTAGGACAGATACGCAGTATTTT.

The chain employs TRBV15 and TRBJ2-7, with D perhaps given as TRBD1 or TRBD2 (6 bases each). V was clipped by 5 bases and J by 2 bases, with 22 bases between them. This CDR3 spans 17 amino acids. Germline V gene lookup returns CDR1 LNHNV and CDR2 YYDKDF (reference sequence). CDR3 sequence: CATSSQRGTLLTYEQYF. Written as DNA, the CDR3 is TGTGCCACCAGCTCCCAACGCGGGACACTTCTAACCTACGAGCAGTACTTC.

The gene calls are TRBV10-3 and TRBJ2-3; 7 bases agree with TRBD2. J was trimmed by 2 bases and V by 8 bases; bases with no gene match: 7. The CDR3 contains 14 residues. CDR1 is ENHRY and CDR2 is SYGVKD in the germline V gene. Here the CDR3 DNA reads TGTGCCATCCGGGACTACCAACCCACAGATACGCAGTATTTT. Its translation is CAIRDYQPTDTQYF.

The J gene is TRBJ2-1, the V gene TRBV7-6; maybe TRBD1 (6 bases). Trimming stripped 3 bases from V and 5 bases from J, with 11 bases between. The CDR3 runs to 14 residues. CDR1 SGHVS and CDR2 FNYEAQ come from the germline V gene. CDR3 coding DNA: TGTGCCAGCAGCTTCAGGGGCCAGAACAATGAGCAGTTCTTC. This encodes CASSFRGQNNEQFF.

The genes are TRBV6-4 and TRBJ1-1, with D unresolved. The CDR3 is 13 residues long. Germline V gives CDR1 MRHNA, CDR2 SNTAGT. V lost 4 bases to trimming and J lost 0 bases, with 6 bases between them. The CDR3 bases are TGTGCCAGCAGTGTCGAGATGAACACTGAAGCTTTCTTT. Protein: CASSVEMNTEAFF.

The chain joins TRBV5-1 to TRBJ1-3; a possible D gene is TRBD1 (6 bases). Germline values: CDR1 SGHRS, CDR2 YFSETQ. The V and J ends lost 2 bases and 0 bases respectively, with 21 bases between them. There are 19 residues in the CDR3. Here the CDR3 reads CASSFQSQDSSSSGNTIYF. The CDR3 DNA follows: TGCGCCAGCAGCTTCCAAAGTCAGGACAGCTCGAGCTCTGGAAACACCATATATTTT.